This T cell receptor (beta chain) was recovered during a study of vaccination effects on CD4 cells after COVID-19. In regard to this clone: Its specificity is not known.

After expansion with viral peptide pools in the ViraFEST assay, antigen-specific CD4+ T cells were sequenced. Having been cultured for roughly 11 days, the cells underwent CD4+ T cell isolation. Sometime from March through December 2020, the person acquired a SARS-CoV-2 infection that PCR confirmed. Data came from immunoSEQ multiplex PCR; TCRdb stores just in-frame clones and leaves some out. The table lists 20,000 to 30,000 clones, 77% of them singletons. Trimming pared 5 bases from V and 7 bases from J, leaving 18 bases between. CDR3 length: 16 amino acids. Germline assignment: CDR1 LNHDA and CDR2 SQIVND (reference sequence).

The sequencing here drew on CD4+ T cells from PBMCs cultured with HCoV-NL63 spike peptides, taken before COVID-19 vaccination. The sequence came from a human donor who had a prior SARS-CoV-2 infection. The chain combines TRBV19 with TRBJ1-6; no clear D. The CDR3 coding sequence is TGTGCCAGTAGTTCCTGGTCTGTCCTGTGGAATTCACCCCTCCACTTT. The encoded protein is CASSSWSVLWNSPLHF.